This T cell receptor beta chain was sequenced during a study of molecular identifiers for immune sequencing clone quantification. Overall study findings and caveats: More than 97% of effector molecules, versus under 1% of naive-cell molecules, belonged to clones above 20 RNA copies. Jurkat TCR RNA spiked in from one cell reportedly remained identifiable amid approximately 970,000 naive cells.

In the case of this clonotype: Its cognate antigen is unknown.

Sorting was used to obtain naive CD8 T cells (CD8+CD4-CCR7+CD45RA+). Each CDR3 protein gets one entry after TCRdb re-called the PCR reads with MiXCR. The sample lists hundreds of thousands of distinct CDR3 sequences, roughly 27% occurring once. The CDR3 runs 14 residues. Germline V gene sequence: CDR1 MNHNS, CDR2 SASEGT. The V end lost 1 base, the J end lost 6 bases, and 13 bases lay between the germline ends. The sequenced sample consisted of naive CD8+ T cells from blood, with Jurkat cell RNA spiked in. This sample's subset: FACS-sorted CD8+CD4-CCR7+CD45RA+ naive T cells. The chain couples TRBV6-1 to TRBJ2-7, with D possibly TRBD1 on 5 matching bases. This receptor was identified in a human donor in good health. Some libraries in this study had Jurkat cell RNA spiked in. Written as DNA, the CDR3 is TGTGCCAGCAGTGAAGGTGTCAGGGCAATCGAGCAGTACTTC. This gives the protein CASSEGVRAIEQYF.